The 8 T cell receptor beta chains given below trace back to one sample, sequenced in a study of blood T cell repertoires in COVID-19 (dated by TCRdb to the early 2020s). Libraries were built with the immunoSEQ multiplex PCR assay. As stored in TCRdb, this immuneACCESS dataset retains in-frame rearrangements with V and J assigned. A fraction of the clones does not appear; measured against another copy, unresolved V genes explain less than half of the discrepancy, and the remainder lacks a known reason. The sample records 200,000 to 250,000 clones, 92% of which are singletons. Around 0.84% of the sample is in the top ten clones. Sequencing was performed on peripheral blood. Source of these receptors: a man in his sixties with COVID-19, enrolled during active disease.

This chain connects TRBV3-1 (or the pseudogene TRBV3-2) to TRBJ1-4; TRBD1 agrees at 10 bases. The CDR3 covers 16 residues. V shed 4 bases, J shed 7 bases, and the junction held 9 bases outside the gene matches. From germline, CDR1 is LGHDT and CDR2 YNNKEL (reference sequence). CDR3 coding DNA: TGTGCCAGCAGCCCCTCGGACAGGGGGTTTAGTGAAAAACTGTTTTTT. It codes for CASSPSDRGFSEKLFF.

This chain connects TRBV18 to TRBJ1-2; tentatively, D is TRBD1 (5 bases). Germline-derived CDR1 and CDR2 are KGHSH and LQKENI. This CDR3 is built from 13 residues. V was clipped by 6 bases and J by 6 bases, with 14 bases between them. In DNA form, the CDR3 reads TGTGCCAGCTCTCCGGGGGAACGGGATGGCTACACCTTC. Translation: CASSPGERDGYTF.

The V gene is TRBV5-1, the J gene TRBJ2-1; a possible D gene is TRBD1 (5 bases). The ends were cut back, 4 bases at V and 5 bases at J, with 16 bases in the middle. Germline values: CDR1 SGHRS, CDR2 YFSETQ. CDR3 length: 15 residues. As DNA, the CDR3 is TGCGCCAGCAGCCTCCGACAGCGCCCAGACAATGAGCAGTTCTTC. As protein: CASSLRQRPDNEQFF.

The chain's CDR3 is CASSLESATAHGYTF. The CDR3 region has the DNA TGCGCCAGCAGCTTGGAGTCTGCGACAGCACATGGCTACACCTTC. V is TRBV5-1 and J is TRBJ1-2; tentative D call: TRBD1 (5 bases). Per the germline V gene, CDR1 is SGHRS and CDR2 is YFSETQ. Trimming pared 0 bases from V and 6 bases from J, leaving 15 bases between. The CDR3 has 15 residues.

The chain recombines TRBV27 with TRBJ2-1; 10 bases agree with TRBD2. The V gene end was trimmed by 6 bases and the J gene end by 6 bases; junction bases not matched to a gene: 8. In germline, CDR1 is MNHEY, CDR2 SMNVEV (reference sequence). The CDR3 contains 15 residues. The CDR3 reads CASRDPGLASNEQFF. The CDR3 DNA is TGTGCCAGCAGGGATCCGGGACTAGCGTCCAATGAGCAGTTCTTC.

The gene calls are TRBV9 and TRBJ1-2; D may be TRBD1 (5 bases). Germline V CDR1 and CDR2: SGDLS, YYNGEE. V dropped 2 bases and J dropped 3 bases, with 14 bases sitting between them. The CDR3 is 15 amino acids. CDR3 region: CASSVSPTEHYGYTF. CDR3 sequence (DNA): TGTGCCAGCAGCGTGTCCCCGACAGAACACTATGGCTACACCTTC. Full variable domain (missing parts from reference TRBV9 and TRBJ1-2): DSGVTQTPKHLITATGQRVTLRCSPRSGDLSVYWYQQSLDQGLQFLIQYYNGEERAKGNILERFSAQQFPDLHSELNLSSLELGDSALYFCASSVSPTEHYGYTFGSGTRLTVV.

The rearrangement joins TRBV29-1 to TRBJ2-6; no reliable D call. The CDR3 has 14 residues. V was shortened by 3 bases and J by 0 bases, with 6 bases between the two germline ends. CDR1 is SQVTM, CDR2 ANQGSEA, per germline. The DNA for the CDR3 is TGCAGCGTTGAGCTGAGCTCTGGGGCCAACGTCCTGACTTTC. This encodes CSVELSSGANVLTF.

This chain uses TRBV11-2 with TRBJ2-7, with unresolved D. From germline, CDR1 is SGHAT and CDR2 FQNNGV. The CDR3 runs to 17 residues. Trimming shortened V by 1 base and J by 3 bases, and 19 bases separated the two germline ends. The CDR3 sequence is CASSLGTGSNAIYEQYF. The DNA for the CDR3 is TGTGCCAGCAGCTTAGGTACCGGGTCCAATGCAATCTACGAGCAGTACTTC.